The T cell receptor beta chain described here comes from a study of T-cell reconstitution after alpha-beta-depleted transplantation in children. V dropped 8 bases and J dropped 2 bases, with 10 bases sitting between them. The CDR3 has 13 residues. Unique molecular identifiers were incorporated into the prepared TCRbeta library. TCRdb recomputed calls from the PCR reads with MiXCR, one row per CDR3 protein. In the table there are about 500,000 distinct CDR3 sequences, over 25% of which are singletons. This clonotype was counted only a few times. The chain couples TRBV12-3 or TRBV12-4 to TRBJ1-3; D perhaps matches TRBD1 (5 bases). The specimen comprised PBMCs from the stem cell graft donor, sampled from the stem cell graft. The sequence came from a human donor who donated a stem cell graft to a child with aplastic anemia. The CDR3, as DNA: TGTGCCAGCGGGGCGGGGGCTGGAAACACCATATATTTT. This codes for CASGAGAGNTIYF.